What follows are 32 T cell receptor beta chains derived from one specimen sequenced in a study of cytomegalovirus exposure and HLA in healthy donors (dated by TCRdb to about 2017). Libraries were prepared through the immunoSEQ multiplex PCR assay. For the multiplex PCR, a mixture combining 60 forward primers for TCR Vbeta segments and 13 reverse primers for TCR Jbeta segments was used. TCRdb re-hosts the immuneACCESS table, in-frame sequences only. Its copies lack some clones; in the studies checked, an unresolved V gene accounts for under half of them, and the cause for the rest is not known. The sample data list approximately 53,000 clones, and 77% of these were observed just once. The ten most abundant clones make up 2.5% to 3% of the sample. The sequencing input was PBMCs. The receptors stem from a woman in her forties in good health and CMV-seropositive.

For this clone: The same CDR3 is also encoded by other DNA sequences in this sample. The J gene is TRBJ2-5, the V gene TRBV9; D call uncertain. V was pared by 0 bases and J by 4 bases, with 7 bases between. CDR1 and CDR2 (germline): SGDLS, YYNGEE. The CDR3 loop spans 13 amino acids. For the CDR3, the DNA is TGTGCCAGCAGCGTAGCTAGATCAGAGACCCAGTACTTC. This codes for CASSVARSETQYF.

The chain is built from TRBV10-3 and TRBJ2-7; TRBD1 might be the D (6 bases). V was clipped by 4 bases and J by 7 bases, with 20 bases between them. CDR1 is ENHRY and CDR2 is SYGVKD in the germline V gene. This CDR3 contains 15 residues. The CDR3 DNA sequence: TGTGCCATCAGTGGCAAATTACAGGGTCGAGGAGAGCAGTACTTC. As protein: CAISGKLQGRGEQYF.

The chain recombines TRBV4-1 with TRBJ2-3; 7 positions match TRBD1. The germline CDR1 and CDR2 sequences are MGHRA and YSYEKL. There are 17 residues in the CDR3. Trimming cost V 3 bases and J 1 base; bases outside gene matches: 10. Written as DNA, the CDR3 is TGCGCCAGCAGCCAGGGTGAAACAGGGGCGGGCACAGATACGCAGTATTTT. Translated, it gives CASSQGETGAGTDTQYF.

V gene TRBV4-1 combines with J gene TRBJ2-7, with D perhaps matching TRBD2 (7 bases). Trimming stripped 0 bases from V and 6 bases from J, with 15 bases between. The CDR3 is 15 amino acids. CDR1 MGHRA and CDR2 YSYEKL come from the germline V gene. The CDR3 DNA reads as TGCGCCAGCAGCCAAGATCCGTCGCGGGGGCGCGAGCAGTACTTC. Translating gives CASSQDPSRGREQYF.

The V gene is TRBV21-1, the J gene TRBJ1-1. TRBV21-1 is labeled a pseudogene. The CDR3 sequence is 12 residues long. The CDR3, as DNA: TGTGCCAGCACCTCCCTGAGCACTGAAGCTTTCTTT. Residues: CASTSLSTEAFF.

This chain joins TRBV9 and TRBJ2-5; 8 bases line up with TRBD2. This CDR3 spans 15 amino acids. The V gene end was trimmed by 2 bases and the J gene end by 5 bases; junction bases not matched to a gene: 8. Germline V gene lookup returns CDR1 SGDLS and CDR2 YYNGEE. CDR3 sequence: CASSVGGGPLETQYF. The CDR3 DNA reads TGTGCCAGCAGCGTGGGCGGGGGGCCGTTGGAGACCCAGTACTTC.

The J gene is TRBJ2-7, the V gene TRBV7-9; 8 bases are a match to TRBD1. Looked up from germline, CDR1 is SEHNR and CDR2 is FQNEAQ (reference sequence). The CDR3 is 14 amino acids. V lost 5 bases to trimming and J lost 7 bases; unmatched junction nucleotides: 10. CDR3 DNA: TGTGCCAGCAGCCTCGGACAGGGCGTTCAAGAGCAGTACTTC. This sequence encodes CASSLGQGVQEQYF.

This clone is a singleton in its sample. The chain links TRBV6-1 to TRBJ1-5, with TRBD1 matching over 10 bases. Germline CDR1 MNHNS, CDR2 SASEGT. The CDR3 spans 15 residues. V dropped 7 bases and J dropped 1; count of bases not matched to a gene: 4. CDR3 protein: CASIADRGSNQPQHF. In DNA form, the CDR3 reads TGTGCCAGCATCGCGGACAGGGGGAGCAATCAGCCCCAGCATTTT.

Of note for this clone: Other DNA sequences of this sample code for an identical CDR3. This rearrangement joins TRBV4-3 to TRBJ2-3; TRBD2 matches at 7 bases. The CDR3 sequence is 18 residues long. Germline V gene sequence: CDR1 LGHNA, CDR2 YSLEER. The V and J ends lost 1 base and 4 bases, in that order; junction bases with no gene match: 14. CDR3 in DNA: TGCGCCAGCAGCCAAGCCTACTCCCGGGTGGGGAGGGCAGATACGCAGTATTTT. It yields the protein CASSQAYSRVGRADTQYF.

This chain joins TRBV6-5 and TRBJ1-2, with D possibly TRBD1 on 6 matching bases. In germline, CDR1 is MNHEY, CDR2 SVGAGI. V was trimmed by 0 bases and J by 6 bases, leaving 8 bases between them. CDR3 length: 13 residues. As DNA, the CDR3 is TGTGCCAGCAGTTACTCCTACAGGGATGGCTACACCTTC. It is translated as CASSYSYRDGYTF.

The CDR3 sequence: CASSLADTVYEQYF. The CDR3 DNA is TGCGCCAGCAGTCTTGCAGACACGGTCTACGAGCAGTACTTC. The chain couples TRBV10-2 to TRBJ2-5; unclear D gene. The assigned J gene may be wrong: the sequence end matches TRBJ2-7 better. Germline V gene sequence: CDR1 WSHSY, CDR2 SAAADI. The CDR3 extends over 14 amino acids.

The chain carries TRBV5-6 and TRBJ2-6; possible D gene TRBD2, 6 bases. The germline V gene has CDR1 SGHDT and CDR2 YYEEEE. The CDR3 has 15 residues. V shed 5 bases and J shed 4 bases, with 13 bases lying between them. The CDR3 region has the DNA TGTGCCAGCAGTATGGGAGGCACGGGGGCCAACGTCCTGACTTTC. It is translated as CASSMGGTGANVLTF. Supplemented by reference TRBV5-6 and TRBJ2-6, the full variable domain reads DAGVTQSPTHLIKTRGQQVTLRCSPKSGHDTVSWYQQALGQGPQFIFQYYEEEERQRGNFPDRFSGHQFPNYSSELNVNALLLGDSALYLCASSMGGTGANVLTFGAGSRLTVL.

CDR3 bases: TGTGCCAGCAGCTTCGACAGGGGCAATGGCTACACCTTC. Translating gives CASSFDRGNGYTF. This chain links TRBV7-8 with TRBJ1-2; 8 nucleotides align to TRBD1. Germline V lookup: CDR1 SGHVS, CDR2 FQNEAQ. The CDR3 loop spans 13 amino acids. V lost 3 bases, J lost 6 bases, and 3 bases stayed unmatched.

The chain carries TRBV2 and TRBJ2-1; perhaps TRBD2 as D (5 bases). This CDR3 spans 14 amino acids. Germline loops: CDR1 SNHLY, CDR2 FYNNEI. V lost 6 bases to trimming and J lost 9 bases, with 18 bases between them. The CDR3 region is CASSPPAARGEQFF. The CDR3 DNA reads TGTGCCAGCAGCCCCCCGGCCGCCCGGGGTGAGCAGTTCTTC.

The rearrangement uses TRBV13 and TRBJ1-3; 7 positions match TRBD1. CDR3 length: 16 amino acids. CDR1 and CDR2 from the germline V gene are PRHDT and FYEKMQ (reference sequence). V lost 5 bases and J lost 0; bases outside the gene matches: 7. CDR3 region: CASSPNRGSSGNTIYF. In DNA, the CDR3 is TGTGCCAGCAGCCCCAACAGGGGTTCCTCTGGAAACACCATATATTTT.

This chain links TRBV18 with TRBJ1-2; TRBD1 aligns across 8 bases. This CDR3 region has 14 residues. Losses at the gene ends were 5 bases for V and 6 bases for J; bases not matched to a gene: 8. Germline V CDR1 and CDR2: KGHSH, LQKENI. The CDR3 bases are TGTGCCAGCTCAGCCTCGACAGGGGTGGATGGCTACACCTTC. Protein sequence: CASSASTGVDGYTF.

The rearrangement joins TRBV2 to TRBJ1-1; D ambiguous. The CDR3 consists of 14 residues. The ends were cut back, 0 bases at V and 4 bases at J, with 9 bases in the middle. CDR1 is SNHLY, CDR2 FYNNEI, per germline. CDR3 DNA: TGTGCCAGCAGTGAAGCTGTCGGAGGCACTGAAGCTTTCTTT. It translates to CASSEAVGGTEAFF.

The chain has TRBV19 and TRBJ2-5; 8 bases line up with TRBD2. J lost 5 bases, V lost 9 bases, and 11 bases had no gene match. The CDR3 contains 14 residues. From germline, CDR1 is LNHDA and CDR2 SQIVND (reference sequence). CDR3 sequence reads: CASGTERGRETQYF. As DNA, the CDR3 is TGTGCCAGCGGGACGGAGCGGGGGCGGGAGACCCAGTACTTC.

This chain uses TRBV4-1 with TRBJ2-7; 9 bases match TRBD2. CDR1 is MGHRA and CDR2 is YSYEKL in the germline V gene. Trimming removed 0 bases from V and 1 base from J; junction bases left unmatched: 10. The CDR3 contains 18 residues. The CDR3 loop reads CASSQDLGGGASSYEQYF. The CDR3 DNA sequence: TGCGCCAGCAGCCAAGATCTGGGCGGGGGGGCATCGTCCTACGAGCAGTACTTC.

The chain uses TRBV4-3 and TRBJ2-7; 7 bases align to TRBD2. This CDR3 spans 15 amino acids. Germline V gene data show CDR1 as LGHNA and CDR2 as YSLEER. V gave up 1 base and J gave up 4 bases; unmatched junction bases: 7. CDR3 loop: CASSQARSGRYEQYF. The CDR3 DNA sequence: TGCGCCAGCAGCCAAGCTCGTAGCGGGCGGTACGAGCAGTACTTC.

This chain connects TRBV5-1 to TRBJ1-1; 10 nucleotides agree with TRBD1. This CDR3 spans 13 amino acids. CDR1 and CDR2 (germline): SGHRS, YFSETQ. J gave up 7 bases and V 4 bases, and 4 bases lay outside the gene matches. Here the CDR3 reads CASSPGQGIEAFF. In DNA, the CDR3 is TGCGCCAGCAGCCCGGGACAGGGGATTGAAGCTTTCTTT.

The V and J genes are TRBV28 and TRBJ1-1; weak D call: TRBD1 (6 bases). Germline V gives CDR1 MDHEN, CDR2 SYDVKM. The CDR3 has 16 amino acids. The V end lost 5 bases, the J end lost 9 bases, and 25 bases lay between the germline ends. The CDR3 region is CASSPRGGAGARKAFF. Here the CDR3 DNA reads TGTGCCAGCAGTCCCCGAGGGGGGGCGGGGGCTAGGAAAGCTTTCTTT. Filled out from reference TRBV28 and TRBJ1-1, the complete variable domain reads DVKVTQSSRYLVKRTGEKVFLECVQDMDHENMFWYRQDPGLGLRLIYFSYDVKMKEKGDIPEGYSVSREKKERFSLILESASTNQTSMYLCASSPRGGAGARKAFFGQGTRLTVV.

This clone was observed a few times. The rearrangement joins TRBV5-1 to TRBJ2-7; 8 bases line up with TRBD2. This CDR3 has 13 residues. The V gene's germline CDR1 is SGHRS and CDR2 YFSETQ. J gave up 9 bases and V 4 bases, and 9 bases lay outside the gene matches. The CDR3 region is CASSREGDFLQYF. The DNA for the CDR3 is TGCGCCAGCAGCCGGGAGGGGGACTTTCTGCAGTACTTC.

The chain uses TRBV19 and TRBJ2-7; 10 positions match TRBD1. Germline-derived CDR1 and CDR2 are LNHDA and SQIVND (reference sequence). V was clipped by 10 bases and J by 2 bases; unmatched bases: 8. The CDR3 contains 14 residues. CDR3 nucleotide sequence: TGTGCCACCCGGGACAGGGGTCCCCCCTACGAGCAGTACTTC. Its protein product is CATRDRGPPYEQYF.

V and J are TRBV5-4 and TRBJ1-2; D gene unclear. The CDR3 loop spans 13 amino acids. In germline, CDR1 is SGHNT, CDR2 YYREEE (reference sequence). Trimming removed 2 bases from V and 8 bases from J, with 13 bases in between. The CDR3 region is CASSFRGGKGYTF. CDR3 DNA sequence: TGTGCCAGCAGCTTTCGGGGAGGGAAAGGCTACACCTTC.

The V call is TRBV28, the J call TRBJ1-2; D is perhaps TRBD1 (5 bases). V was cut by 6 bases and J by 5 bases, with 10 bases left in between. The CDR3 is 12 amino acids. Looked up from germline, CDR1 is MDHEN and CDR2 is SYDVKM. The CDR3 region has the DNA TGTGCCAGCAGGGAGGGACTTTATGGCTACACCTTC. This encodes CASREGLYGYTF.

The CDR3 reads CASSLGTGMGYGYTF. Written as DNA, the CDR3 is TGTGCCAGCAGCTTAGGTACAGGGATGGGGTATGGCTACACCTTC. This sequence joins TRBV7-2 and TRBJ1-2, with a possible D match to TRBD1 (6 bases). The CDR3 is 15 residues long. CDR1 is SGHTA and CDR2 is FQGNSA in the germline V gene. V lost 1 base and J lost 5, with 14 bases in between.

The genes are TRBV28 and TRBJ2-5, with 7 bases matching TRBD1. V gave up 6 bases and J gave up 1 base; unmatched junction bases: 8. The CDR3 runs 15 residues. The germline V gene has CDR1 MDHEN and CDR2 SYDVKM. Here the CDR3 DNA reads TGTGCCAGCAGACAACAGGGGACCCGCCAAGAGACCCAGTACTTC. Its protein is CASRQQGTRQETQYF.

V and J are TRBV19 and TRBJ1-5, with 12 nucleotides matching TRBD1. Germline-derived CDR1 and CDR2 are LNHDA and SQIVND (reference sequence). Unmatched junction bases numbered 15, after V lost 6 bases and J lost 3 bases. The CDR3 extends over 19 amino acids. CDR3 sequence: CASRRGTGGAQYANQPQHF. In DNA form, the CDR3 reads TGTGCCAGTAGGAGAGGGACAGGGGGCGCGCAGTACGCCAATCAGCCCCAGCATTTT.

The CDR3: CASSLGGDRGYNEQFF. Written as DNA, the CDR3 is TGTGCCAGCAGCTTGGGGGGGGACAGGGGCTACAATGAGCAGTTCTTC. The chain has TRBV7-8 and TRBJ2-1; 10 bases align to TRBD1. The CDR3 sequence is 16 residues long. Germline CDR1 SGHVS, CDR2 FQNEAQ. J gave up 3 bases and V 3 bases, and 5 bases lay outside the gene matches.

The rearrangement links TRBV5-4 to TRBJ1-3; 12 bases match TRBD1. The CDR3 loop spans 16 amino acids. V was clipped by 0 bases and J by 2 bases; unmatched bases: 0. CDR1 is SGHNT, CDR2 YYREEE, per germline (reference sequence). DNA for the CDR3: TGTGCCAGCAGCTTGGGGGACAGGGGGCCTGGAAACACCATATATTTT. Translated: CASSLGDRGPGNTIYF.

This chain connects TRBV10-3 to TRBJ1-1; 8 positions agree with TRBD1. J lost 5 bases, V lost 6 bases, and 2 bases had no gene match. The CDR3 totals 12 residues. CDR1 is ENHRY, CDR2 SYGVKD, per germline. CDR3 coding DNA: TGTGCCATCAGCGACAGGGGTACTGAAGCTTTCTTT. It translates to CAISDRGTEAFF.